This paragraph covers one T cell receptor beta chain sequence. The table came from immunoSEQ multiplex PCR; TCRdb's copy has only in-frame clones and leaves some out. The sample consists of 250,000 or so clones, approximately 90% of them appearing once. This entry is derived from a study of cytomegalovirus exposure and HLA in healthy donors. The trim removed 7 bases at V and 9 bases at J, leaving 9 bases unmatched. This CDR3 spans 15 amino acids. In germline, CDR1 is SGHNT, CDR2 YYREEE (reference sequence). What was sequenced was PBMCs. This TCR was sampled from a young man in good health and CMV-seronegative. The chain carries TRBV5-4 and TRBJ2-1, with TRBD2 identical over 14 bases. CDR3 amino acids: CASHTRGLAGGEQFF. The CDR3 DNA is TGTGCCAGCCACACGCGTGGACTAGCGGGAGGTGAGCAGTTCTTC.